The T cell receptor (beta chain) under discussion was sequenced for a study of blood T cell repertoires in COVID-19. Study context: Whether acute or convalescent, the COVID-19 samples came from the United States, Italy and Spain.

Only in-frame clones appear in the TCRdb table, and some are missing; sequencing was by immunoSEQ multiplex PCR. The sample lists around 130,000 clones; roughly 84% were seen once. This CDR3 is 12 amino acids long. V lost 3 bases to trimming and J lost 7 bases, with 12 bases between them. The germline gives CDR1 GTSNPN, CDR2 SVGIG (reference sequence). The genes are TRBV30 and TRBJ1-1; D ambiguous. This TCR came from a woman younger than 45 who had recovered from COVID-19. The specimen was PBMCs or T cells enriched from blood (not recorded which). The CDR3 DNA sequence: TGTGCCTGGAGCGCCAGGATGCGTGAAGCTTTCTTT. Its translation is CAWSARMREAFF.